The 5 T cell receptor beta chains given below trace back to one sample, sequenced in a study of cytomegalovirus exposure and HLA in healthy donors. It was with 60 Vbeta and 13 Jbeta primers that the PCR ran. Profiling relied on immunoSEQ multiplex PCR, and the TCRdb table lists in-frame clones only, not all of them. The sample shows 150,000 to 200,000 clones, about 80% of them seen only once. The sample was PBMCs. The receptors originated from a man aged 45-65 years in good health and CMV-seropositive.

V usage is TRBV7-2 and J usage is TRBJ1-2, with D possibly being TRBD1 (5 bases). V dropped 2 bases and J dropped 1 base, with 8 bases sitting between them. This CDR3 has 14 amino acids. Germline V gives CDR1 SGHTA, CDR2 FQGNSA. The CDR3 loop is CASSLWGSNYGYTF. The CDR3, as DNA: TGTGCCAGCAGCTTATGGGGCAGTAACTATGGCTACACCTTC.

This clone was observed a few times. The chain links TRBV6-5 to TRBJ1-4; 11 bases line up with TRBD1. V was clipped by 2 bases and J by 11 bases; unmatched bases: 10. The CDR3 loop spans 16 amino acids. The V gene's germline CDR1 is MNHEY and CDR2 SVGAGI. This CDR3 is CASSYRPPGQGAKLFF. The CDR3 DNA reads as TGTGCCAGCAGTTACCGACCCCCAGGACAGGGGGCCAAACTGTTTTTT.

The rearrangement joins TRBV6-5 to TRBJ2-1, with TRBD1 matching over 9 bases. This CDR3 spans 15 amino acids. CDR1 MNHEY and CDR2 SVGAGI come from the germline V gene. V shed 4 bases, J shed 4 bases, and the junction held 5 bases outside the gene matches. CDR3 nucleotides: TGTGCCAGCAGTTGGGGACAGGGCGATTACAATGAGCAGTTCTTC. This gives the protein CASSWGQGDYNEQFF.

In its sample, this clone was seen once. The V and J genes are TRBV7-2 and TRBJ2-5, with a tentative D call TRBD2 (5 bases). CDR1 and CDR2 (germline): SGHTA, FQGNSA. The length of the CDR3 is 12 residues. Trimming removed 3 bases from V and 5 bases from J, with 7 bases in between. This chain's CDR3 is CASSFRRETQYF. The CDR3 DNA reads TGTGCCAGCAGCTTCCGGAGGGAGACCCAGTACTTC.

The rearrangement joins TRBV28 to TRBJ2-7; 13 nucleotides align to TRBD2. From germline, CDR1 is MDHEN and CDR2 SYDVKM. This CDR3 has 14 amino acids. The V gene end was trimmed by 4 bases and the J gene end by 5 bases; junction bases not matched to a gene: 2. The CDR3 protein is CASSWTSGGNEQYF. The CDR3 nucleotides read TGTGCCAGCAGTTGGACTAGCGGGGGCAACGAGCAGTACTTC. The variable domain in full, completed from reference TRBV28 and TRBJ2-7, reads DVKVTQSSRYLVKRTGEKVFLECVQDMDHENMFWYRQDPGLGLRLIYFSYDVKMKEKGDIPEGYSVSREKKERFSLILESASTNQTSMYLCASSWTSGGNEQYFGPGTRLTVT.